This T cell receptor beta chain was recorded in a study of cytomegalovirus exposure and HLA in healthy donors. Study-wide findings and caveats: Investigators reported 150 to 200 TCR beta chains as tied to cytomegalovirus. The authors confirmed in vitro that a few CMV-associated chains were specific for CMV antigens. Rare sequences made up most TCRs, while some public TCRs were found in many donors.

Trimming removed 6 bases from V and 3 bases from J, with 12 bases in between. Per germline, CDR1 MNHEY and CDR2 SMNVEV (reference sequence). The CDR3 sequence is 13 residues long. Note on this clone: The antigen remains undetermined. At the DNA level, this CDR3 is encoded by other sequences in the same sample as well.

The data were produced by immunoSEQ multiplex PCR, yet TCRdb's version contains in-frame clones alone and is incomplete. The sample shows around 350,000 clones, 75% to 90% of them seen only once. The donors were in the roughly 110-subject validation cohort, distinct from the approximately 610-subject first cohort. The sequencing sample was made of PBMCs. V usage is TRBV27 and J usage is TRBJ2-7; the D gene is possibly TRBD1 (5 bases). This sequence was found in a woman aged 18-35 years in good health and CMV-seronegative. The CDR3 DNA is TGTGCCAGCAGGGGAACAGGTAGCTACGAGCAGTACTTC. Protein: CASRGTGSYEQYF.